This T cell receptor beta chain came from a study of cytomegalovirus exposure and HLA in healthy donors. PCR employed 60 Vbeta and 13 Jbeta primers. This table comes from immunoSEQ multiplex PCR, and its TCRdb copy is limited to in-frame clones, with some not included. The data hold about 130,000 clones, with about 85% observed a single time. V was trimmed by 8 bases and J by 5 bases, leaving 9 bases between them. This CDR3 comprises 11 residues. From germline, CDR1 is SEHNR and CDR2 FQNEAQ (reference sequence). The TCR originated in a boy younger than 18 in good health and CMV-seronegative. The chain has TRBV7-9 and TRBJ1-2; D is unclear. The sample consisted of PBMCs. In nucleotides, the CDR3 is TGTGCCAGCGAGGTAACTTATGGCTACACCTTC. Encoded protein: CASEVTYGYTF.